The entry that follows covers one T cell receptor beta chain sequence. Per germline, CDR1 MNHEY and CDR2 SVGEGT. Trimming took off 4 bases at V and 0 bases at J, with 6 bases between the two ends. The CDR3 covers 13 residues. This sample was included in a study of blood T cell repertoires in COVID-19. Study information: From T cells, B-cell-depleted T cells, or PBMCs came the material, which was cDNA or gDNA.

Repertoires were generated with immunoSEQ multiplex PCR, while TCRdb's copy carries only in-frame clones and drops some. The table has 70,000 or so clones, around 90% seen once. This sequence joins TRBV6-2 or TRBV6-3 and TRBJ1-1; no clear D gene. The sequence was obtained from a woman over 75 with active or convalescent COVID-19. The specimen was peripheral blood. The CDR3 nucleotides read TGTGCCAGCAGTTCAGGATTGAACACTGAAGCTTTCTTT. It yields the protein CASSSGLNTEAFF.